One and the same sample provided the 30 T cell receptor beta chains below, sequenced in a study of preoperative IRX-2 immunotherapy in early breast cancer. TCRdb's copy holds only in-frame clones and misses some; the assay was immunoSEQ multiplex PCR. The sample holds roughly 34,000 clones, 85% to 90% seen once. The treatment denotes: preoperative locoregional IRX-2 cytokine immunotherapy. Sequenced here: tumor tissue, sampled after IRX-2 immunotherapy. These receptors originate from a human donor with breast cancer.

The chain employs TRBV15 and TRBJ1-2; 7 positions agree with TRBD1. This CDR3 is 16 amino acids long. Losses at the gene ends were 0 bases for V and 5 bases for J; bases not matched to a gene: 9. Germline CDR1 reads LNHNV; CDR2 reads YYDKDF (reference sequence). CDR3 sequence (DNA): TGTGCCACCAGCAGAGATCCGGAGGGGGCGGGGTATGGCTACACCTTC. As protein: CATSRDPEGAGYGYTF.

This sequence joins TRBV30 and TRBJ1-1, with 7 nucleotides matching TRBD1. Germline-derived CDR1 and CDR2 are GTSNPN and SVGIG (reference sequence). This CDR3 has 17 residues. V lost 0 bases to trimming and J lost 4 bases; unmatched junction nucleotides: 14. CDR3 sequence reads: CAWSVRGRGWSSTEAFF. The CDR3 DNA reads as TGTGCCTGGAGTGTACGTGGCAGGGGGTGGTCGAGCACTGAAGCTTTCTTT.

This chain connects TRBV19 to TRBJ2-7; D perhaps matches TRBD1 (5 bases). In germline, CDR1 is LNHDA, CDR2 SQIVND (reference sequence). This CDR3 is 15 amino acids long. V was clipped by 3 bases and J by 2 bases, with 14 bases between them. The CDR3 DNA follows: TGTGCCAGTAGTATGGGGTCAGGGCACCCCTACGAGCAGTACTTC. This sequence encodes CASSMGSGHPYEQYF.

The J gene is TRBJ2-7, the V gene TRBV15, with D possibly TRBD1 on 5 matching bases. Looked up from germline, CDR1 is LNHNV and CDR2 is YYDKDF (reference sequence). The CDR3 loop spans 14 amino acids. The ends were cut back, 1 base at V and 4 bases at J, with 11 bases in the middle. CDR3 residues: CATSRATGPYEQYF. DNA for the CDR3: TGTGCCACCAGCAGAGCTACAGGACCATACGAGCAGTACTTC.

The chain links TRBV28 to TRBJ1-4; 9 bases are shared with TRBD1. The CDR3 is made up of 14 amino acids. The V gene's germline CDR1 is MDHEN and CDR2 SYDVKM. V trimming: 5 bases; J trimming: 7 bases; junction bases outside the gene matches: 5. This CDR3 reads CASSETGGVEKLFF. As DNA, the CDR3 is TGTGCCAGCAGTGAAACAGGGGGCGTTGAAAAACTGTTTTTT.

The chain carries TRBV18 and TRBJ2-1, with TRBD1 matching over 9 bases. CDR1 and CDR2 from the germline V gene are KGHSH and LQKENI. This CDR3 comprises 14 residues. After removal of 6 bases from V and 6 bases from J, the junction contained 6 bases not matched to a gene. The CDR3 reads CASSLPQGANEQFF. For the CDR3, the DNA is TGTGCCAGCTCCCTCCCACAGGGGGCCAATGAGCAGTTCTTC.

The chain recombines TRBV6-8 with TRBJ1-1, with 7 nucleotides matching TRBD1. The CDR3 sequence is 17 residues long. Germline loops: CDR1 MNHGY, CDR2 SAAAGT. Trimming removed 8 bases from V and 0 bases from J; junction bases left unmatched: 15. This CDR3 is CASGNRGGGLMNTEAFF. The CDR3 nucleotides are TGTGCCAGCGGAAACAGGGGAGGGGGCCTCATGAACACTGAAGCTTTCTTT.

The rearrangement joins TRBV6-8 to TRBJ1-6, with D unclear. The germline CDR1 and CDR2 sequences are MNHGY and SAAAGT. This CDR3 has 15 amino acids. V was shortened by 6 bases and J by 5 bases, with 14 bases between the two germline ends. Here the CDR3 reads CASSPPGFNNSPLHF. DNA of the CDR3: TGTGCCAGCAGCCCTCCCGGCTTCAATAATTCACCCCTCCACTTT.

The CDR3 DNA sequence: TGTGCCAGCAGTTCTGGGGGAACTAATGAAAAACTGTTTTTT. Its protein is CASSSGGTNEKLFF. The chain joins TRBV6-8 to TRBJ1-4; possibly TRBD1 for D (5 bases). This CDR3 contains 14 residues. Germline V gene data show CDR1 as MNHGY and CDR2 as SAAAGT. The V and J ends lost 4 bases and 1 base respectively, with 7 bases between them.

This clone showed up just a few times. This chain links TRBV6-8 with TRBJ1-1; tentatively, D is TRBD1 (6 bases). Germline-derived CDR1 and CDR2 are MNHGY and SAAAGT. V lost 2 bases to trimming and J lost 10 bases, with 11 bases between them. The CDR3 has 12 amino acids. CDR3 in DNA: TGTGCCAGCAGTTACCCACAGGGAATAGCTTTCTTT. Translated: CASSYPQGIAFF.

The V and J genes are TRBV6-8 and TRBJ1-4; D remains ambiguous. V was pared by 0 bases and J by 5 bases, with 7 bases between. Germline V gene lookup returns CDR1 MNHGY and CDR2 SAAAGT. The CDR3 is 14 amino acids. CDR3 protein: CASSYSSRNEKLFF. The CDR3 nucleotides read TGTGCCAGCAGTTACTCGAGCAGGAATGAAAAACTGTTTTTT.

The genes are TRBV11-3 and TRBJ2-7, with 11 bases that match TRBD2. The CDR3 is made up of 16 amino acids. Per germline, CDR1 SGHNT and CDR2 YENEEA. V lost 2 bases, J lost 2 bases, and 5 bases stayed unmatched. As DNA, the CDR3 is TGTGCCAGCAGCTTACTAGCGGGAGGACTTACCTACGAGCAGTACTTC. Amino acids: CASSLLAGGLTYEQYF.

V gene TRBV14 combines with J gene TRBJ1-3; a weak D match, TRBD1 (6 bases). V dropped 6 bases and J dropped 1 base, with 19 bases sitting between them. The CDR3 extends over 17 amino acids. The germline gives CDR1 SGHDN, CDR2 FVKESK. In DNA, the CDR3 is TGTGCCAGCAGTCTCCCCGGGGGCCTAATTTCTGGAAACACCATATATTTT. Its translation is CASSLPGGLISGNTIYF.

The J gene is TRBJ2-1, the V gene TRBV28, with D possibly being TRBD2 (5 bases). This CDR3 is built from 15 residues. Trimming removed 3 bases from V and 0 bases from J, with 9 bases in between. Germline V gene data show CDR1 as MDHEN and CDR2 as SYDVKM. CDR3 sequence reads: CASSFPGISYNEQFF. CDR3 nucleotide sequence: TGTGCCAGCAGTTTTCCGGGGATCTCCTACAATGAGCAGTTCTTC.

The chain couples TRBV6-8 to TRBJ2-7; D gene ambiguous. With 4 bases removed from V and 0 bases from J, the gap between germline ends came to 13 bases. Germline V gene data show CDR1 as MNHGY and CDR2 as SAAAGT. The length of the CDR3 is 15 residues. Here the CDR3 reads CASSSPTGSSYEQYF. The DNA for the CDR3 is TGTGCCAGCAGTTCCCCCACTGGTAGCTCCTACGAGCAGTACTTC.

This clone was recorded a few times. The chain employs TRBV11-3 and TRBJ1-1; 9 nucleotides align to TRBD1. Germline V gene data show CDR1 as SGHNT and CDR2 as YENEEA. The CDR3 spans 15 residues. V lost 6 bases and J lost 0; bases outside the gene matches: 5. The CDR3 nucleotides read TGTGCCAGCAGTCAACAGGGGGCGTTGAACACTGAAGCTTTCTTT. Translation: CASSQQGALNTEAFF.

The chain couples TRBV18 to TRBJ1-2; D ambiguous. Per the germline V gene, CDR1 is KGHSH and CDR2 is LQKENI. V lost 6 bases and J lost 7, with 18 bases in between. The CDR3 is 14 amino acids. DNA for the CDR3: TGTGCCAGCTCGGATAGAAAGGTCCAAGGTGGCTACACCTTC. This gives the protein CASSDRKVQGGYTF.

This chain joins TRBV6-8 and TRBJ2-3; no clear D gene. V gave up 0 bases and J gave up 2 bases, with 12 bases separating them. Looked up from germline, CDR1 is MNHGY and CDR2 is SAAAGT. The CDR3 consists of 16 residues. DNA of the CDR3: TGTGCCAGCAGTTACTCGTCGGCAGGAGCCACAGATACGCAGTATTTT. Residues: CASSYSSAGATDTQYF.

The gene calls are TRBV19 and TRBJ2-3, with 9 bases lining up with TRBD2. Germline V gene data show CDR1 as LNHDA and CDR2 as SQIVND (reference sequence). This CDR3 region has 16 residues. J lost 0 bases, V lost 4 bases, and 5 bases had no gene match. In nucleotides, the CDR3 is TGTGCCAGTAGTACCGGGACTAGCTCTAGCACAGATACGCAGTATTTT. This sequence encodes CASSTGTSSSTDTQYF.

CDR3 bases: TGTGCCAGTAGTATTGCGGCTCGGGGGTACGAGCAGTACTTC. It translates to CASSIAARGYEQYF. The chain uses TRBV19 and TRBJ2-7, with a tentative D call TRBD2 (6 bases). Germline V lookup: CDR1 LNHDA, CDR2 SQIVND (reference sequence). Trimming removed 3 bases from V and 4 bases from J, with 13 bases in between. The CDR3 runs to 14 residues.

V usage is TRBV12-5 and J usage is TRBJ2-3; D unresolved. The ends were cut back, 0 bases at V and 4 bases at J, with 8 bases in the middle. The germline V gene encodes CDR1 LGHNT and CDR2 FRNRAP. The CDR3 extends over 14 amino acids. The CDR3 here is CASGLVTVPDTQYF. The CDR3 DNA is TGTGCTAGTGGTTTGGTAACGGTTCCAGATACGCAGTATTTT.

The chain couples TRBV11-3 to TRBJ1-1; TRBD1 aligns across 8 bases. The CDR3 is made up of 14 amino acids. J gave up 7 bases and V 5 bases, and 9 bases lay outside the gene matches. From germline, CDR1 is SGHNT and CDR2 YENEEA. CDR3 sequence reads: CASSPVPGGREAFF. DNA for the CDR3: TGTGCCAGCAGCCCCGTCCCAGGGGGCCGTGAAGCTTTCTTT. The full variable domain, its missing parts supplied by reference TRBV11-3 and TRBJ1-1, is EAGVVQSPRYKIIEKKQPVAFWCNPISGHNTLYWYLQNLGQGPELLIRYENEEAVDDSQLPKDRFSAERLKGVDSTLKIQPAELGDSAVYLCASSPVPGGREAFFGQGTRLTVV.

A single count supports this clone. The chain links TRBV7-1 to TRBJ1-2, with D maybe TRBD1 (6 bases). TRBV7-1 is placed among ORFs of uncertain function. With 3 bases removed from V and 7 bases from J, the gap between germline ends came to 12 bases. This CDR3 is built from 13 residues. CDR3 bases: TGTGCCAGCAGCTCCGGACAGATATCTGGCTACACCTTC. Translated: CASSSGQISGYTF.

The rearrangement links TRBV11-3 to TRBJ2-6, with D uncertain. The V end was cut by 3 bases, the J end by 0 bases, with 9 bases between. The germline V gene encodes CDR1 SGHNT and CDR2 YENEEA. The CDR3 extends over 16 amino acids. The CDR3 is CASSLGAYSGANVLTF. CDR3 DNA: TGTGCCAGCAGCTTGGGTGCCTACTCTGGGGCCAACGTCCTGACTTTC.

The chain has TRBV19 and TRBJ2-7; D may be TRBD2 (6 bases). The germline V and J ends were trimmed by 4 bases and 3 bases, with 13 bases remaining between them. Germline lookup yields CDR1 LNHDA and CDR2 SQIVND (reference sequence). The CDR3 totals 14 residues. The CDR3 loop reads CASSKASAIYEQYF. In nucleotides, the CDR3 is TGTGCCAGTAGTAAGGCTAGCGCGATCTACGAGCAGTACTTC. Together with reference TRBV19 and TRBJ2-7, the CDR3 gives the full variable domain: DGGITQSPKYLFRKEGQNVTLSCEQNLNHDAMYWYRQDPGQGLRLIYYSQIVNDFQKGDIAEGYSVSREKKESFPLTVTSAQKNPTAFYLCASSKASAIYEQYFGPGTRLTVT.

The chain has TRBV5-1 and TRBJ2-1, with 8 nucleotides matching TRBD1. Trimming removed 5 bases from V and 9 bases from J; junction bases left unmatched: 13. This CDR3 has 15 amino acids. CDR1 and CDR2 (germline): SGHRS, YFSETQ. The CDR3 DNA follows: TGCGCCAGCAGGACCGCCGGGACAGGTCATTCTGAGCAGTTCTTC. Protein product: CASRTAGTGHSEQFF.

The CDR3 is CASRAGTGGRYGYTF. CDR3 DNA: TGTGCCAGCAGAGCCGGGACAGGGGGCAGGTATGGCTACACCTTC. V and J are TRBV6-8 and TRBJ1-2, with 12 bases identical to TRBD1. Germline values: CDR1 MNHGY, CDR2 SAAAGT. The CDR3 is 15 residues long. The V segment lost 6 bases and the J segment 5 bases; nucleotides outside the gene matches: 7.

This chain uses TRBV7-1 with TRBJ2-5; D might be TRBD2 (6 bases). TRBV7-1 is filed as an ORF, its function uncertain. This CDR3 has 14 residues. V was pared by 5 bases and J by 5 bases, with 15 bases between. The DNA for the CDR3 is TGTGCCAGCAGCCGAGGTTCGGGGAGGGAGACCCAGTACTTC. Protein sequence: CASSRGSGRETQYF.

The rearrangement uses TRBV28 and TRBJ2-7; D is perhaps TRBD1 (6 bases). Germline V lookup: CDR1 MDHEN, CDR2 SYDVKM. The V gene lost 4 bases and the J gene lost 0 bases, with 7 bases spanning the gap. The CDR3 extends over 13 amino acids. CDR3 in amino acids: CASSSDSSYEQYF. In nucleotides, the CDR3 is TGTGCCAGCAGTTCGGACAGCTCCTACGAGCAGTACTTC.

This clone showed up just a few times. V usage is TRBV6-8 and J usage is TRBJ1-4; no definite D call. From germline, CDR1 is MNHGY and CDR2 SAAAGT. The V end was cut by 4 bases, the J end by 0 bases, with 9 bases between. This CDR3 spans 15 amino acids. The DNA for the CDR3 is TGTGCCAGCAGTTTAGACGGGGCAACTAATGAAAAACTGTTTTTT. Its protein product is CASSLDGATNEKLFF.